The present entry profiles one T cell receptor (beta chain) with its context. These data belong to a study of blood T cell repertoires in COVID-19. Allocation to cohorts depended on clinical history reported by the participants. Libraries were prepared by immunoSEQ multiplex PCR; TCRdb keeps only in-frame clonotypes and omits some of them. The table shows about 140,000 clones, with around 80% occurring only once. Germline lookup yields CDR1 GTSNPN and CDR2 SVGIG (reference sequence). The CDR3 has 14 residues. The chain links TRBV30 to TRBJ1-3; 8 nucleotides align to TRBD1. This clonotype was obtained from a woman between 18 and 29 years old who had been exposed to COVID-19. Sequenced input: PBMCs or T cells enriched from blood (not recorded which). The CDR3 coding sequence is TGTGCTCGTGGAGACCGGACAGGGTGGGACACCATATATTTT. This translates into CARGDRTGWDTIYF.